One and the same sample provided the 18 T cell receptor beta chains below, sequenced in a study of regulatory T cells in long-lasting Graves disease. Time point described: newly diagnosed GD, antithyroid drugs for less than 3 months. Researchers made the TCR library from RNA that was extracted from PBMCs. Researchers made TCR beta libraries by using iRepertoire HTBI primers and running Arm-PCR on CDR3 regions. A single record per CDR3 protein comes from TCRdb applying MiXCR to the multiplex PCR reads. The data contain 450,000 to 500,000 distinct CDR3 sequences, 15% to 20% of them seen just once; the ten biggest clones take up 9% to 15%. These data also formed part of another study, on T cells in Graves' hyperthyroidism and ophthalmopathy.

The sample in question was peripheral blood mononuclear cells (PBMCs), obtained at new diagnosis, from a patient treated with antithyroid drugs. These receptors were obtained from a man aged 40-55 years with Graves disease.

The chain has TRBV6-1 and TRBJ2-1; D is perhaps TRBD2 (6 bases). CDR1 is MNHNS and CDR2 is SASEGT in the germline V gene. This CDR3 has 15 amino acids. V dropped 6 bases and J dropped 10 bases, with 22 bases sitting between them. The CDR3 coding sequence is TGTGCCAGCAGAATCCCGGGACTCCCCACAAGGGAGCAGTTCTTC. This translates into CASRIPGLPTREQFF.

This clonotype was found many times. The V and J genes are TRBV5-8 and TRBJ2-1, with TRBD2 identical over 12 bases. Germline V lookup: CDR1 SGHTS, CDR2 YDEGEE. The CDR3 contains 16 residues. Trimming took 4 bases from V and 8 from J; bases not matched to a gene: 10. CDR3 sequence (DNA): TGTGCCAGCAGCCACCCTAGCGGGAGGGACGTGGATGAGCAGTTCTTC. Encoded protein: CASSHPSGRDVDEQFF.

This chain joins TRBV20-1 and TRBJ2-7, with 10 bases identical to TRBD2. Germline loops: CDR1 DFQATT, CDR2 SNEGSKA (reference sequence). V shed 3 bases, J shed 6 bases, and the junction held 8 bases outside the gene matches. The CDR3 is made up of 14 amino acids. CDR3 protein: CSASLAGVRGEQYF. The CDR3 DNA sequence: TGCAGTGCTAGCCTAGCGGGAGTTAGGGGCGAGCAGTACTTC.

The genes are TRBV19 and TRBJ2-7, with no clear D. The CDR3 covers 12 residues. V shed 3 bases and J shed 4 bases, with 7 bases lying between them. CDR1 LNHDA and CDR2 SQIVND come from the germline V gene (reference sequence). CDR3 protein: CASSIVGYEQYF. CDR3 nucleotide sequence: TGTGCCAGTAGTATTGTGGGTTACGAGCAGTACTTC. The full variable domain, rest sourced from reference TRBV19 and TRBJ2-7, is DGGITQSPKYLFRKEGQNVTLSCEQNLNHDAMYWYRQDPGQGLRLIYYSQIVNDFQKGDIAEGYSVSREKKESFPLTVTSAQKNPTAFYLCASSIVGYEQYFGPGTRLTVT.

The rearrangement joins TRBV5-1 to TRBJ1-2, with TRBD1 identical over 7 bases. The CDR3 extends over 13 amino acids. The germline gives CDR1 SGHRS, CDR2 YFSETQ. CDR3 DNA sequence: TGCGTCAGAATACCGGGACAGAACTATGGCTACACCTTC. Its translation: CVRIPGQNYGYTF.

This clonotype was detected many times. The rearrangement joins TRBV7-6 to TRBJ2-3; 7 bases match TRBD1. The germline gives CDR1 SGHVS, CDR2 FNYEAQ. This CDR3 spans 16 amino acids. Germline trimming cut 5 bases from V and 0 bases from J; bases unmatched to any gene: 8. CDR3 region: CASSLGTVASTDTQYF. In DNA, the CDR3 is TGTGCCAGCAGCCTCGGGACAGTCGCTAGCACAGATACGCAGTATTTT.

This clonotype was seen at least ten times. The CDR3: CASSLQERETQYF. The CDR3 nucleotides are TGCGCCAGCAGCCTACAGGAGAGAGAGACCCAGTACTTC. This chain links TRBV5-1 with TRBJ2-5; D perhaps matches TRBD1 (5 bases). The CDR3 is 13 residues long. The germline V and J ends were trimmed by 4 bases and 4 bases, with 11 bases remaining between them. Germline V gives CDR1 SGHRS, CDR2 YFSETQ. The complete variable domain, with remaining parts taken from reference TRBV5-1 and TRBJ2-5, reads KAGVTQTPRYLIKTRGQQVTLSCSPISGHRSVSWYQQTPGQGLQFLFEYFSETQRNKGNFPGRFSGRQFSNSRSEMNVSTLELGDSALYLCASSLQERETQYFGPGTRLLVL.

This clonotype has at least ten counts. The V and J genes are TRBV11-2 and TRBJ2-7; D call uncertain. This CDR3 spans 12 amino acids. V was cut by 8 bases and J by 2 bases, with 10 bases left in between. The V gene's germline CDR1 is SGHAT and CDR2 FQNNGV. For the CDR3, the DNA is TGTGCCAGCGGTAACCAACCCTACGAGCAGTACTTC. Protein: CASGNQPYEQYF.

This clonotype was recorded at least ten times. This chain uses TRBV29-1 with TRBJ1-1, with D perhaps TRBD1 (6 bases). Germline CDR1 and CDR2: SQVTM and ANQGSEA. V dropped 7 bases and J dropped 4 bases, with 13 bases sitting between them. The CDR3 consists of 12 residues. The CDR3 loop reads CSALTGITEAFF. CDR3 sequence (DNA): TGCAGCGCGCTGACAGGTATCACTGAAGCTTTCTTT.

This clonotype occurred many times. The chain joins TRBV7-2 to TRBJ2-3; D remains ambiguous. Per germline, CDR1 SGHTA and CDR2 FQGNSA. The CDR3 loop spans 13 amino acids. The V end lost 3 bases, the J end lost 5 bases, and 9 bases lay between the germline ends. This CDR3 is CASSFASVDTQYF. The CDR3 DNA is TGTGCCAGCAGCTTCGCGAGCGTAGATACGCAGTATTTT.

Notes on this clonotype: This sequence may be a read error, since a much larger clone differs from it by one base. This rearrangement joins TRBV12-3 or TRBV12-4 to TRBJ2-1, with 7 bases fitting TRBD2. The CDR3 totals 14 residues. In DNA form, the CDR3 reads TGTGCCAGCAGTTTATCGGGAGGTTCCGATGAGCAGTCCTTC. Its translation is CASSLSGGSDEQSF.

This clonotype was counted a few times. The chain couples TRBV7-9 to TRBJ2-2; D ambiguous. From germline, CDR1 is SEHNR and CDR2 FQNEAQ (reference sequence). V shed 2 bases and J shed 1 base, with 14 bases lying between them. This CDR3 has 17 residues. The CDR3 sequence is CASSLFWRTMNTGELFF. The CDR3 coding sequence is TGTGCCAGCAGCTTATTCTGGCGGACGATGAACACCGGGGAGCTGTTTTTT.

A remark on this clonotype: A read error may produce the germline difference seen at one junction end. The chain uses TRBV7-9 and TRBJ2-5, with TRBD2 matching over 8 bases. This CDR3 is built from 15 residues. The V gene's germline CDR1 is SEHNR and CDR2 FQNEAQ (reference sequence). CDR3 loop: CASSPGTSGQGTQYF. The DNA for the CDR3 is TGTGCCAGCAGCCCTGGCACTAGCGGCCAAGGGACCCAGTACTTC.

This clonotype was counted at least ten times. This chain uses TRBV5-1 with TRBJ1-1, with D possibly matching TRBD1 (5 bases). V lost 0 bases and J 0 bases, leaving 9 bases between the germline ends. The CDR3 has 15 amino acids. From germline, CDR1 is SGHRS and CDR2 YFSETQ. CDR3 loop: CASSLDGGLNTEAFF. In DNA form, the CDR3 reads TGCGCCAGCAGCTTGGACGGGGGTCTGAACACTGAAGCTTTCTTT.

This clonotype was detected ten times or more. V and J are TRBV20-1 and TRBJ2-1; D is undetermined. Germline-derived CDR1 and CDR2 are DFQATT and SNEGSKA (reference sequence). V was pared by 6 bases and J by 3 bases, with 9 bases between. The CDR3 extends over 12 amino acids. The CDR3 spells CSAGKGYNEQFF. The CDR3 DNA sequence: TGCAGTGCCGGAAAGGGCTACAATGAGCAGTTCTTC.

V usage is TRBV19 and J usage is TRBJ1-4; D might be TRBD1 (6 bases). The germline V and J ends were trimmed by 7 bases and 4 bases, with 13 bases remaining between them. The V gene's germline CDR1 is LNHDA and CDR2 SQIVND (reference sequence). The CDR3 is made up of 14 amino acids. CDR3 amino acids: CASTPTGSNEKLFF. The CDR3 nucleotides are TGTGCCAGTACCCCCACAGGGAGTAATGAAAAACTGTTTTTT.

This clonotype was counted many times. The chain employs TRBV20-1 and TRBJ2-5; 10 positions match TRBD2. The length of the CDR3 is 14 residues. Trimming took 3 bases from V and 5 from J; bases not matched to a gene: 6. CDR1 DFQATT and CDR2 SNEGSKA come from the germline V gene (reference sequence). The CDR3: CSASLSGRRETQYF. The CDR3 DNA sequence: TGCAGTGCTAGCCTTAGCGGGAGGCGGGAGACCCAGTACTTC.

This clonotype has at least ten counts. The chain has TRBV7-3 and TRBJ2-1, with no clear D. Germline values: CDR1 SGHTA, CDR2 FQGTGA. There are 14 residues in the CDR3. Trimming pared 3 bases from V and 7 bases from J, leaving 13 bases between. CDR3 nucleotide sequence: TGTGCCAGCAGCTTTTCCACACAAGGGAATGAGCAGTTCTTC. Translation: CASSFSTQGNEQFF.